Sequencing of this TCR beta chain was carried out in a study of cytomegalovirus exposure and HLA in healthy donors. Notes on the study in general: Association with HLA alleles at 0.05 false discovery rate was found for 16,951 TCR beta sequences in a later analysis.

On this clone itself: Its target is not known.

Primers: 60 Vbeta forward and 13 Jbeta reverse. Clones were read by immunoSEQ multiplex PCR, and TCRdb kept only the in-frame ones, dropping some. The sample has roughly 120,000 clones, roughly 74% seen once. This CDR3 has 13 amino acids. V dropped 3 bases and J dropped 5 bases, with 8 bases sitting between them. Germline CDR1 MNHEY, CDR2 SMNVEV (reference sequence). Each donor's status was that of a healthy bone marrow donor. When sampled, the donors appeared nominally healthy, though they likely had unrecorded immune exposures. Sample: PBMCs. The chain carries TRBV27 and TRBJ1-5; D remains unclear. The receptor was derived from a woman aged 50 to 60 in good health and CMV-seropositive. CDR3 loop: CASSLNRDQPQHF. The CDR3 DNA sequence: TGTGCCAGCAGTTTGAATCGGGATCAGCCCCAGCATTTT.